This T cell receptor beta chain was documented in a study of T cells in women clearing cervical HPV infection. Study information: Control women cleared a single incident HPV16 infection within 12 months.

Study outcomes and limitations: TRBV6-7 abundance was lower in cases than controls (approximately 0.1% versus 0.17%). CIN3+ cases had significantly higher TCR richness than controls; evenness did not differ. Unknown T-cell numbers per sample may underlie the richness differences.

Trimming cost V 3 bases and J 3 bases; bases outside gene matches: 8. This CDR3 comprises 17 residues. Germline CDR1 is LNHDA and CDR2 is SQIVND (reference sequence). The protocol was immunoSEQ multiplex PCR, while the TCRdb copy is restricted to in-frame clones and leaves out a portion. This table lists approximately 30,000 clones. To note about this clone: Its antigen is as yet unknown. With the read ending 3 residues before the CDR3 end, the germline J gene is used to fill in that end.

Sample: blood buffy coat. This TCR came from a woman between 18 and 69 years old with a cervical HPV16 infection that either progressed to CIN3+ or cleared (not recorded which). The rearrangement links TRBV19 to TRBJ1-1, with 12 bases that match TRBD1. CDR3 bases read: TGTGCCAGTAGTATTCCGGGACAGGGGGCGGGGGACACTGAA. Translation gives CASSIPGQGAGDTE. The entire CDR3 is CASSIPGQGAGDTEAFF.